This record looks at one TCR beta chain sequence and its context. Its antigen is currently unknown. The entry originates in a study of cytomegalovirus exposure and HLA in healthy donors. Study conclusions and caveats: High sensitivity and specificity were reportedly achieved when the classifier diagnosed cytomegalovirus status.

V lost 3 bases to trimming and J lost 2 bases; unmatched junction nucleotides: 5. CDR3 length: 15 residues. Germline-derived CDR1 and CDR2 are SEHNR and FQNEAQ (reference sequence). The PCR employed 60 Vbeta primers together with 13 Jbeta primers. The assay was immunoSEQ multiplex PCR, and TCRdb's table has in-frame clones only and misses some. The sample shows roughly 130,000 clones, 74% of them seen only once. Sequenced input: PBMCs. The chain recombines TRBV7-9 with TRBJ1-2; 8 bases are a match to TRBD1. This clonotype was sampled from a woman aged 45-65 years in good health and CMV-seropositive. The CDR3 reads CASSFLQGANYGYTF. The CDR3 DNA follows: TGTGCCAGCAGCTTTCTCCAGGGGGCGAACTATGGCTACACCTTC.